This T cell receptor (beta chain) was documented in a study of spatial heterogeneity in lung cancer. Overall study context: Detected beta-chain sequences consistently exceeded alpha-chain sequences.

General observations from the study: Ubiquitous expanded tumor TCRs appeared in blood more at resection than follow-up.

Time point specified: sample taken at primary tumor resection. Whole RNA obtained from tumor, nontumor lung or frozen PBMC underwent sequencing without sorting. The donor group consisted of roughly 70 patients who had untreated, early-stage non-small cell lung cancer. Worth noting for this clonotype: Its matching antigen is unknown.

Each molecule of TCR cDNA was tagged with one unique molecular identifier. MiXCR was run by TCRdb on the 5' RACE reads, yielding one entry per CDR3 protein. The data show 26,000 or so distinct CDR3 sequences, 7.5% to 9.5% seen once. Germline V lookup: CDR1 LNHDA, CDR2 SQIVND (reference sequence). This CDR3 contains 15 residues. V trimming: 3 bases; J trimming: 3 bases; junction bases outside the gene matches: 3. This chain uses TRBV19 with TRBJ2-2, with 8 bases matching TRBD2. The TCR originated in a female donor with early-stage non-small cell lung cancer. Sequenced material: PBMCs, taken at surgery. CDR3: CASSMGGRYTGELFF. DNA for the CDR3: TGTGCCAGTAGTATGGGCGGGAGGTACACCGGGGAGCTGTTTTTT.